This TCR beta chain was retrieved from a study of cytomegalovirus exposure and HLA in healthy donors. Study observations and caveats: Accurate HLA-A and HLA-B prediction from TCR beta sequences was reported for most subjects. It was approximately 150 TCR beta chains that were listed as cytomegalovirus-associated.

V dropped 0 bases and J dropped 9 bases, with 15 bases sitting between them. CDR3 length: 15 amino acids. Germline assignment: CDR1 MGHRA and CDR2 YSYEKL. A word on this clone: What it binds is unknown.

Regarding donors, all were healthy bone marrow donors. The study ran its PCR with 60 Vbeta and 13 Jbeta primers. The assay was immunoSEQ multiplex PCR, and TCRdb's table has in-frame clones only and misses some. This sample yields 130,000 or so clones, of which roughly 80% are seen a single time; 2% to 2.5% belongs to the top ten. Sequenced sample: PBMCs. The rearrangement links TRBV4-1 to TRBJ1-5; a possible D gene is TRBD1 (5 bases). The clonotype was recovered from a man aged 25-40 years in good health and CMV-seronegative. The CDR3 spells CASSQDLAGQRPQHF. The CDR3 DNA reads as TGCGCCAGCAGCCAAGATTTGGCAGGGCAGCGGCCCCAGCATTTT.